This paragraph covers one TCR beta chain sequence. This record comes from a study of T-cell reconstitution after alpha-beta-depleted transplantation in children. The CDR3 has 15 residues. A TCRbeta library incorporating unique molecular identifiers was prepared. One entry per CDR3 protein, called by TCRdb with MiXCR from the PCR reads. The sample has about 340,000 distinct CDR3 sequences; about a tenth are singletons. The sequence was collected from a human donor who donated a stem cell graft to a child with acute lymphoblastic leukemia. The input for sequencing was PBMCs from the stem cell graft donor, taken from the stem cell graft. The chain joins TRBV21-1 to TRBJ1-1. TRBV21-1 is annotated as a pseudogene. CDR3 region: CASSKARGGNTEAFF. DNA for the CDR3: TGTGCCAGCAGCAAAGCGCGGGGAGGTAACACTGAAGCTTTCTTT.